A single T cell receptor (beta chain) is shown here with its context. It has no known antigen specificity. Per-nucleotide qualities are absent, and no much larger clonotype sits a single base away. CD8 naive samples were obtained by positive selection for CCR7 among CD45RO-negative cells, yielding a CD45RA+CCR7+ population from which TemRA cells were excluded. Donors were healthy HIV-negative adults with no recently reported acute infections or vaccinations. Every donor was a Caucasian adult living in Nashville, Tennessee, USA. After blood collection by leukapheresis, PBMCs were isolated using Ficoll-Histopaque density gradient centrifugation and then cryopreserved in the vapor phase of liquid nitrogen. Analytical flow cytometry was used to check the purity and quantity of each magnetically sorted T cell population. Each sorted fraction had its genomic DNA isolated and then quantified by UV absorbance on a Nanodrop 2000c.

Ends trimmed: V by 6 bases, J by 10 bases; bases unmatched to a gene: 6. CDR1 and CDR2 (MNHEY, SVGAGI) derive from the germline V gene. Its CDR3 holds 13 amino acids, cysteine through phenylalanine. The DNA shown is the 39-base CDR3, in frame from base 1. TCR CDR3 regions were amplified from genomic DNA by multiplex PCR using the deep immunoSEQ assay. Extracted genomic DNA from each cell subset was distributed evenly across all wells of several immunoSEQ 96-well plates, and each plate was treated as a replicate. For sorted subsets, 150 to 250 ng of genomic DNA, equivalent to 30,000 or so T cell genomes, went into each replicate PCR. The purified libraries were quantified using a Qubit 3.0 fluorometer, sized with a Bioanalyzer 2100, and then quantified again using the KAPA Library Quantification kit. Every immunoSEQ 96-well plate was sequenced on a separate single-read 150-cycle Illumina NextSeq 550 flow cell. Per the authors' processing: Because only junctional sequences without quality scores were contained in the immunoSEQ output, filtering matching that applied to full-length reads could not be performed. To assign V/J genes and CDR3, sequences were annotated against IMGT germline references using PyIR, a Python wrapper for IgBLAST v1.9. Any read was removed if the V/J assignment was weak (E-value above 1e-6), the CDR3 was missing, or the read contained stop codons, out-of-frame junctions, or ambiguous translated residues. V3J clonotypes were defined by identical inferred V gene, J gene, and CDR3 amino acid sequence. Percentage overlap between repertoires was computed as shared unique clonotypes divided by the size of the smaller repertoire. Richness of each repertoire was evaluated using RTK rarefaction, the Chao1 estimator, and Recon v2.1 estimates of unobserved clonotypes. Generation probabilities were computed with OLGA for all TCRbeta clonotypes obtained by the gDNA method from a handful of donors. TCRdb took over this immuneACCESS table, retaining in-frame rearrangements with V and J assigned. Such tables are incomplete; in checked studies, under half of the missing clones stem from an unresolved V gene, and the remainder is unexplained. V and J calls and clone size follow that table, whereas D and trimming were derived from the DNA. Recorded for this sample are approximately 600,000 clones; 85% to 95% of them occurred a single time. The ten largest clonotypes hold over 0.1% of the sample.

This record belongs to a study of shared clonotypes between healthy human individuals (dated by TCRdb to 2018 to 2020). About the investigation overall: The cohort comprised a couple of women and a few men aged 18 to 49 years. To increase sequencing depth and limit assay-specific biases, TCR repertoire library preparation and sequencing were carried out by different laboratories using diverse techniques. Between about 0.85 and 10 billion PBMCs per donor were obtained by leukapheresis. To estimate repertoire size and how much clonotype sharing occurs between individuals, the study deeply sequenced the blood TCR repertoires of roughly 5 healthy adults. For each donor, three plates each were used for CD4 naive and CD4 memory, two plates were used for CD8 naive, and one plate was used for CD8 memory. General conclusions and limits of the study: Larger estimated clonotype richness was generally found for naive subsets than for memory subsets. Compared with non-shared clonotypes, clonotypes shared by all four sorted-subset donors had higher generation probabilities. Even with the large sequencing depth, rarefaction of the sorted-subset datasets indicated that sequencing was incomplete. Sampling was restricted to blood, and TCR repertoires in tissues likely differ from the TCR repertoires found in blood. Pairwise subsampling indicated that sequencing depth was expected to affect the degree of clonotype sharing among donors. Because the study included a small number of donors, the genetic and exposure-history diversity represented was limited. When several donors were compared, the shared fraction of clonotypes was roughly 4.8% for naive CD4, less than 4% for naive CD8, 2.3% for memory CD4, and about 0.36% for memory CD8.

The chain is encoded by TRBV6-5 joined to TRBJ2-1, and TRBD2 matches 10 of the central bases. This TCR derives from a woman in her twenties or thirties in good health. Specimen: naive CD8+ T cells sorted from blood. This sample's cell subset or site label indicates: CD45RA+CCR7+. The CDR3 sequence is CASRLAGDKEQFF. The DNA sequence follows: TGTGCCAGCAGGCTAGCGGGAGATAAAGAGCAGTTCTTC.